This T cell receptor beta chain was recorded in a study of T cells in Graves' hyperthyroidism and ophthalmopathy. Study-wide context: Peripheral blood specimens were obtained at initial diagnosis, prior to any treatment.

The sample holds a few counts of this clonotype. Those with hyperthyroidism were 18 to 65 years old, newly diagnosed, and ill for under 2 months. Using RNA transcripts as the source, TCR beta CDR3 regions were amplified. TCR CDR3 regions were first amplified by RT-PCR with HTBI primers. TCRdb redid the calling of the multiplex PCR reads with MiXCR, one entry per CDR3 protein. This sample has around 440,000 distinct CDR3 sequences, with about 15% found just once. Trimming shortened V by 6 bases and J by 3 bases, and 18 bases separated the two germline ends. Germline V lookup: CDR1 MDHEN, CDR2 SYDVKM. The CDR3 loop spans 16 amino acids.

The chain couples TRBV28 to TRBJ1-5; D unclear. The TCR sequence derives from a woman aged 18-29 years with Graves' hyperthyroidism. Sequenced material: blood. In DNA form, the CDR3 reads TGTGCCAGCAGCCCGTCAGTCGGACGGATCAATCAGCCCCAGCATTTT. This translates into CASSPSVGRINQPQHF.